These T cell receptor beta chains were read from a single sample in a study of graft-versus-host responses after intestinal transplantation. Generated by immunoSEQ multiplex PCR, the TCRdb table keeps only in-frame clones and is missing some. Of 40,000 or so clones in the sample, roughly 80% are singletons; the top ten hold about 4%. Here the sequenced sample was PBMCs, taken about 1,000 days after transplant. The receptors originated from a human patient who received an intestinal transplant, so some T cells may come from the graft donor. CDR3s include the opening cysteine and the closing phenylalanine or tryptophan. D genes are given only for firm matches.

D gene: TRBD2; J gene: TRBJ2-1; V gene: TRBV28; CDR3 protein: CASSRLAGFYNEQFF
D gene: .; J gene: TRBJ1-1; V gene: TRBV28; CDR3 protein: CASSLKPPTANTEAFF
D gene: .; J gene: TRBJ2-3; V gene: TRBV5-4; CDR3 protein: CASSLRTSTDTQYF
D gene: .; J gene: TRBJ2-7; V gene: TRBV28; CDR3 protein: CASTLNVGFYEQYF
D gene: .; J gene: TRBJ2-7; V gene: TRBV6-6; CDR3 protein: CASSYREVYEQYF
D gene: TRBD1; J gene: TRBJ2-3; V gene: TRBV6-1; CDR3 protein: CASSEVTGADTQYF
D gene: .; J gene: TRBJ2-7; V gene: TRBV9; CDR3 protein: CASSLGTPSSYEQYF
D gene: TRBD1; J gene: TRBJ2-7; V gene: TRBV2; CDR3 protein: CASRSGTEVYEQYF
D gene: TRBD1; J gene: TRBJ1-1; V gene: TRBV5-6; CDR3 protein: CASSLYSLTGGRETEAFF
D gene: .; J gene: TRBJ2-5; V gene: TRBV30; CDR3 protein: CAWSVGGQPQETQYF
D gene: .; J gene: TRBJ2-3; V gene: TRBV5-4; CDR3 protein: CASSLDSLDTQYF
D gene: .; J gene: TRBJ2-7; V gene: TRBV21-1; CDR3 protein: CASSKLDEENRDRYEQYF
D gene: .; J gene: TRBJ1-4; V gene: TRBV7-9; CDR3 protein: CASSLRGGNEKLFF
D gene: .; J gene: TRBJ2-7; V gene: TRBV6-6; CDR3 protein: CASSYVSDYPAEQYF
D gene: TRBD2; J gene: TRBJ2-6; V gene: TRBV6-1; CDR3 protein: CASSESGSSGANVLTF
D gene: TRBD2; J gene: TRBJ2-3; V gene: TRBV28; CDR3 protein: CASSPAGGEGQYF
D gene: .; J gene: TRBJ1-1; V gene: TRBV6-5; CDR3 protein: CASRPTENTEAFF
D gene: TRBD1; J gene: TRBJ2-5; V gene: TRBV11-1; CDR3 protein: CASSLDGTGPETQYF
D gene: TRBD2; J gene: TRBJ2-5; V gene: TRBV29-1; CDR3 protein: CSVVLLAGIETQYF
D gene: .; J gene: TRBJ1-1; V gene: TRBV11-2; CDR3 protein: CASSPRSGPYGKAFF
D gene: TRBD2; J gene: TRBJ2-1; V gene: TRBV7-6; CDR3 protein: CASSPGLARHEQFF
D gene: TRBD2; J gene: TRBJ2-2; V gene: TRBV2; CDR3 protein: CASSPLTSGFQSGELFF
D gene: .; J gene: TRBJ2-3; V gene: TRBV6-5; CDR3 protein: CASSYTSTDTQYF
D gene: TRBD1; J gene: TRBJ1-1; V gene: TRBV6-1; CDR3 protein: CASSGTGIFGTEAFF
D gene: .; J gene: TRBJ1-1; V gene: TRBV6-1; CDR3 protein: CASSEWRTEAFF
D gene: .; J gene: TRBJ1-4; V gene: TRBV19; CDR3 protein: CASSIEGRSEKLFF
D gene: TRBD2; J gene: TRBJ2-1; V gene: TRBV7-7; CDR3 protein: CASSLGTSNEQFF
D gene: TRBD1; J gene: TRBJ1-3; V gene: TRBV18; CDR3 protein: CASSPAGGSGNTIYF
D gene: TRBD2; J gene: TRBJ2-7; V gene: TRBV5-4; CDR3 protein: CASSLAGGSSYEQYF
D gene: .; J gene: TRBJ1-1; V gene: TRBV5-1; CDR3 protein: CASSLDQTNTEAFF
D gene: .; J gene: TRBJ2-4; V gene: TRBV27; CDR3 protein: CASSITGHPGNIQYF
D gene: .; J gene: TRBJ2-7; V gene: TRBV18; CDR3 protein: CASSPDGVNYEQYF
D gene: .; J gene: TRBJ1-1; V gene: TRBV7-9; CDR3 protein: CASSFGGGTEAFF
D gene: .; J gene: TRBJ1-4; V gene: TRBV27; CDR3 protein: CASSSQRATNEKLFF
D gene: .; J gene: TRBJ2-7; V gene: TRBV7-5; CDR3 protein: CASSLTYEQYF
D gene: TRBD1; J gene: TRBJ1-1; V gene: TRBV29-1; CDR3 protein: CSVQNRGHIMNTEAFF
D gene: TRBD1; J gene: TRBJ2-7; V gene: TRBV2; CDR3 protein: CASSTGGPYEQYF
D gene: .; J gene: TRBJ2-5; V gene: TRBV5-6; CDR3 protein: CASSSRGPQETQYF
D gene: TRBD2; J gene: TRBJ2-1; V gene: TRBV9; CDR3 protein: CASSPRVAGGVNEQFF
D gene: .; J gene: TRBJ2-7; V gene: TRBV7-3; CDR3 protein: CASSPHIAGRSYEQYF
D gene: .; J gene: TRBJ2-5; V gene: TRBV10-2; CDR3 protein: CASSESIITGSQETQYF
D gene: .; J gene: TRBJ1-4; V gene: TRBV28; CDR3 protein: CASSPPTGLYEKLFF
D gene: TRBD1; J gene: TRBJ1-1; V gene: TRBV2; CDR3 protein: CASFRTGVTEAFF
D gene: .; J gene: TRBJ2-3; V gene: TRBV29-1; CDR3 protein: CSVGYLGGQDTQYF
D gene: .; J gene: TRBJ1-2; V gene: TRBV27; CDR3 protein: CASGDQPGGYTF
D gene: TRBD2; J gene: TRBJ2-2; V gene: TRBV5-1; CDR3 protein: CASSLVAGLGVGELFF
D gene: .; J gene: TRBJ2-7; V gene: TRBV19; CDR3 protein: CASSIVRAAPYEQYF